The 7 T cell receptor beta chains presented below share a single source sample, sequenced in a study of cytomegalovirus exposure and HLA in healthy donors. Primers for the PCR totalled 60 Vbeta and 13 Jbeta. Assay: immunoSEQ multiplex PCR; the TCRdb copy retains only in-frame clones and omits some. The listing contains some 110,000 clones. Source material: PBMCs. These receptors were collected from a man in his thirties or forties in good health and CMV-seronegative.

This rearrangement joins TRBV4-2 to TRBJ1-5, with D maybe TRBD1 (6 bases). Germline V gene sequence: CDR1 LGHNA, CDR2 YNFKEQ. V dropped 0 bases and J dropped 3 bases, with 21 bases sitting between them. This CDR3 has 19 residues. The CDR3 sequence: CASSQESSVGALTNQPQHF. The CDR3 nucleotides read TGTGCCAGCAGCCAAGAATCCTCCGTGGGGGCTCTCACCAATCAGCCCCAGCATTTT.

The rearrangement joins TRBV5-1 to TRBJ1-2; the D gene is possibly TRBD1 (5 bases). Germline V gene lookup returns CDR1 SGHRS and CDR2 YFSETQ. Trimming pared 3 bases from V and 4 bases from J, leaving 13 bases between. The CDR3 contains 14 residues. CDR3 nucleotide sequence: TGCGCCAGCAGCTCGGACAAGACCCCCTATGGCTACACCTTC. This sequence encodes CASSSDKTPYGYTF.

Details on this clone: Other nucleotide sequences from this sample produce the same CDR3. The chain couples TRBV5-1 to TRBJ2-2, with 9 bases identical to TRBD2. After removal of 5 bases from V and 5 bases from J, the junction contained 7 bases not matched to a gene. The CDR3 sequence is 15 residues long. The germline V gene has CDR1 SGHRS and CDR2 YFSETQ. The CDR3 sequence: CASSFLAGSTGELFF. CDR3 in DNA: TGCGCCAGCAGTTTTCTAGCGGGGTCGACCGGGGAGCTGTTTTTT. Variable domain in full (rest from reference TRBV5-1 and TRBJ2-2): KAGVTQTPRYLIKTRGQQVTLSCSPISGHRSVSWYQQTPGQGLQFLFEYFSETQRNKGNFPGRFSGRQFSNSRSEMNVSTLELGDSALYLCASSFLAGSTGELFFGEGSRLTVL.

The chain is built from TRBV4-1 and TRBJ2-1, with D perhaps TRBD1 (6 bases). V lost 1 base, J lost 9 bases, and 19 bases lay in between. Germline V gives CDR1 MGHRA, CDR2 YSYEKL. CDR3 size: 16 residues. This chain's CDR3 is CASSQAQDSRWGEQFF. CDR3 coding DNA: TGCGCCAGCAGCCAAGCCCAGGACAGCCGCTGGGGTGAGCAGTTCTTC.

This chain connects TRBV5-1 to TRBJ2-7; D is perhaps TRBD1 (6 bases). The CDR3 extends over 14 amino acids. CDR1 is SGHRS and CDR2 is YFSETQ in the germline V gene. The V end was cut by 3 bases, the J end by 7 bases, with 17 bases between. The CDR3 loop is CASSWTDSLWEQYF. In nucleotides, the CDR3 is TGCGCCAGCAGCTGGACAGATAGCCTTTGGGAGCAGTACTTC.

This chain uses TRBV19 with TRBJ1-1; possible D gene TRBD1, 5 bases. V was trimmed by 3 bases and J by 8 bases, leaving 16 bases between them. The germline V gene encodes CDR1 LNHDA and CDR2 SQIVND (reference sequence). The CDR3 consists of 14 residues. CDR3 protein: CASSIPQAPKEAFF. CDR3 nucleotides: TGTGCCAGTAGTATCCCACAGGCACCTAAGGAAGCTTTCTTT.

The V gene is TRBV10-3, the J gene TRBJ1-1; 7 bases are shared with TRBD1. V was clipped by 2 bases and J by 11 bases; unmatched bases: 5. The germline V gene encodes CDR1 ENHRY and CDR2 SYGVKD. There are 12 residues in the CDR3. CDR3 amino acids: CAISEPGQFAFF. Here the CDR3 DNA reads TGTGCCATCAGTGAGCCGGGACAGTTCGCTTTCTTT.